This T cell receptor (beta chain) stems from a study of blood T cell repertoires in COVID-19. In germline, CDR1 is SNHLY, CDR2 FYNNEI. V lost 6 bases, J lost 0 bases, and 5 bases stayed unmatched. The CDR3 consists of 14 residues. The assay was immunoSEQ multiplex PCR, and TCRdb's table has in-frame clones only and misses some. This table holds fewer than 120,000 clones, roughly 76% found once. The source is an older woman with acute or convalescent COVID-19. The rearrangement joins TRBV2 to TRBJ2-7, with 7 bases fitting TRBD1. Sequenced input: peripheral blood. The CDR3 loop is CASRRDRDSYEQYF. The CDR3 DNA is TGTGCCAGCAGGCGCGACAGGGACTCCTACGAGCAGTACTTC.